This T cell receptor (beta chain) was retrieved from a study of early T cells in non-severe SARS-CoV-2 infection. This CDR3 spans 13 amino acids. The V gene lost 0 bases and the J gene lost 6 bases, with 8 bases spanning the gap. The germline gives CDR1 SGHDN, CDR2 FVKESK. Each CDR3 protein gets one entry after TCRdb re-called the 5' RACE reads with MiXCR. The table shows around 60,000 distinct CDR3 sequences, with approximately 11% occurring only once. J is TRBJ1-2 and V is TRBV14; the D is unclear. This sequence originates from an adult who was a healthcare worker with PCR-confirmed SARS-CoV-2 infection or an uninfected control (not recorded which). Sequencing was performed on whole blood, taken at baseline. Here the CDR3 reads CASSQDGEDGYTF. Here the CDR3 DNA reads TGTGCCAGCAGCCAAGATGGGGAGGATGGCTACACCTTC.